The T cell receptor beta chain described here comes from a study of T cell responses to AZD1222 COVID-19 vaccine. CDR3 length equals 17 residues. With V trimmed by 0 bases and J by 4 bases, 12 bases remained unmatched. CDR1 is SGHRS and CDR2 is YFSETQ in the germline V gene. Note on this clone: Its specificity is unknown.

Overall study results and limits: Baseline seropositivity characterized only 5 to 7 AZD1222 recipients. Regions 160-218 and 743-854 held dominance among vaccine-associated CD4 TCRs, which spanned spike. Only after the peak T cell response were repertoires sampled. White British ancestry dominated among donors, who included more females, and clonal diversity was possibly underestimated.

The data were produced by immunoSEQ multiplex PCR, yet TCRdb's version contains in-frame clones alone and is incomplete. The sample lists about 130,000 clones, over 65% occurring once. This clonotype was obtained from an adult in good health. The chain couples TRBV5-1 to TRBJ2-7, with 8 bases fitting TRBD1. This sample comprised peripheral blood, obtained on day 0 of AZD1222 vaccination. CDR3 bases: TGCGCCAGCAGCTTGGCGACCGGGACAGGCATTCTGTACGAGCAGTACTTC. Amino acid sequence: CASSLATGTGILYEQYF.